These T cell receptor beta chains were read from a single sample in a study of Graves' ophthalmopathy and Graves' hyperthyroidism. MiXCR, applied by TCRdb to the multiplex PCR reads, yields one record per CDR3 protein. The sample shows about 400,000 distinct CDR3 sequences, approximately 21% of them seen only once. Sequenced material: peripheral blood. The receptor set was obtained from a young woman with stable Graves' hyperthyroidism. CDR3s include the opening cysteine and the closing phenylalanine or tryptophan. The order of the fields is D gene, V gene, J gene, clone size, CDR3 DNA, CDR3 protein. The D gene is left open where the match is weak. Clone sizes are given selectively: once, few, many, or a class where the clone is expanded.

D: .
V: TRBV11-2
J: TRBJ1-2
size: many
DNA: TGTGCCAGCAGCTTAGTAATTTCGGGGGCAGGGAGAGGCTACACCTTC
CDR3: CASSLVISGAGRGYTF

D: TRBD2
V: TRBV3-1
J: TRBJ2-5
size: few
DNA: TGTGCCAGCAGCCTATCGGAAGCGGGAGGGCGGGAGACCCAGTACTTC
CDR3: CASSLSEAGGRETQYF

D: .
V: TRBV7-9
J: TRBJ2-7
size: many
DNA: TGTGCCAGCAGCTTGACTACCCTTTATTACGAGCAGTACTTC
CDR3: CASSLTTLYYEQYF

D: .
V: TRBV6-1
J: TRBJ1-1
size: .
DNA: TGTGCCAGCAGTGAATACAGGGCCGTCACTGAAGCTTTCTTT
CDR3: CASSEYRAVTEAFF

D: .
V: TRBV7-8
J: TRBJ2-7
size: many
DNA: TGTGCCAGCAGCTTAAATCCGGGCGTCGAATTCAACTACGAGCAGTACTTC
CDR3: CASSLNPGVEFNYEQYF

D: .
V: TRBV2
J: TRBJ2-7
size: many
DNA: TGTGCCAGCAGCAAGTTGCAGGGCGCAACCTACGAGCAGTACTTC
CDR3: CASSKLQGATYEQYF

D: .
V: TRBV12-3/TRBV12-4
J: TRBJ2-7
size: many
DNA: TGTGCCAGCAGTTTAAGTGAGGAGGCGTTCTACGAGCAGTACTTC
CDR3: CASSLSEEAFYEQYF

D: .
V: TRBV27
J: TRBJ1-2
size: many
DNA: TGTGCCAGCAGTTCCTCCAGTAGAGCTCGCTACACCTTC
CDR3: CASSSSSRARYTF

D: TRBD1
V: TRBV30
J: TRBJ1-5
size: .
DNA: TGTGCCTGGGACCCCGGACAGGGAGGAAAACAGCCCCAGCATTTT
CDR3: CAWDPGQGGKQPQHF

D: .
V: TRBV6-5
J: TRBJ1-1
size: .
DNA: TGTGCCAGCAGTTACGGGCGCGGCGGGGTGGGGACTGAAGCTTTCTTT
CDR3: CASSYGRGGVGTEAFF

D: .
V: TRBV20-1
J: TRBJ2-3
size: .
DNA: TGCAGTGCTAGAGCCCCCTCCAGCCAGCCGCATACGCAGTATTTT
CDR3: CSARAPSSQPHTQYF

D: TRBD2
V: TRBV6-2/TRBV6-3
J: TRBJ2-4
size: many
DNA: TGTGCCAGCAGTCGGACTAGCGGGAGTTTTGGCATTCAGTACTTC
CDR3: CASSRTSGSFGIQYF

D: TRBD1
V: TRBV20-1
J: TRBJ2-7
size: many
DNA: TGCAGTGCTAGAGATCCGCAGGGGACAGTGAAGCAGCAGTACTTC
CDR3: CSARDPQGTVKQQYF

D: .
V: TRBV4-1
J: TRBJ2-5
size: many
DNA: TGCGCCAGCAGCCAAGATCGCGACAGCTGGGAGACCCAGTACTTC
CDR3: CASSQDRDSWETQYF

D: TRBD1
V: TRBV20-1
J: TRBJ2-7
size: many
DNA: TGCAGTGCTAGACCGGGACAGGGGTCGTACGAGCAGTACTTC
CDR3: CSARPGQGSYEQYF

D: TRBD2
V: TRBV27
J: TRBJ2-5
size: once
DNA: TGTGCCAGCAGTGCCGGGACTAGCGGGAATAGAGAGACCCAGTACTTC
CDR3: CASSAGTSGNRETQYF

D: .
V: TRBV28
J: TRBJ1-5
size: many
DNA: TGTGCCAGCAGCTTTACAACGAGATTCAGTCAGCCCCAGCATTTT
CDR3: CASSFTTRFSQPQHF

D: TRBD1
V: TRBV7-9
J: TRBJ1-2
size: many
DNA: TGTGCCAGCAGCTACTCCGGGACAGTCTACTATGGCTACACCTTC
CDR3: CASSYSGTVYYGYTF

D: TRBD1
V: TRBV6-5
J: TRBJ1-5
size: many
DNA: TGTGCCAGCAGTTCCGACGGGGGGACAGGGGCGGGTCAGCCCCAGCATTTT
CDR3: CASSSDGGTGAGQPQHF

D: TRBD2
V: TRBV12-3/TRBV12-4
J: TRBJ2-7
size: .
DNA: TGTGCCAGCACCTCCGGGACTAGTCTCAACGAGCAGTACTTC
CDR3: CASTSGTSLNEQYF

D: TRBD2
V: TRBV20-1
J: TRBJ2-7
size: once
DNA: TGCAGTGCTAGGGGGACTAAAACCTACGAGCAGTACTTC
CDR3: CSARGTKTYEQYF

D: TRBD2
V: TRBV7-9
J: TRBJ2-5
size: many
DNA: TGTGCCAGCAGCCCCGTAGCGGGTCGGACCCAGTACTTC
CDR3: CASSPVAGRTQYF

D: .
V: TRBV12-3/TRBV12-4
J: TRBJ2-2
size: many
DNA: TGTGCCAGCAGCCGGACTCCATTTCGCACCGGGGAGCTGTTTTTT
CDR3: CASSRTPFRTGELFF

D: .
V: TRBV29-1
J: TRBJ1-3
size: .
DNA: TGCAGCGTAGAGCCCGTAAGCTCTGGAAACACCATATATTTT
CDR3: CSVEPVSSGNTIYF

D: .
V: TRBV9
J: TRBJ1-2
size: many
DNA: TGTGCCAGCAGCGTAGATGGGGGCCTCGGAAAAGGCTACACCTTC
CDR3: CASSVDGGLGKGYTF

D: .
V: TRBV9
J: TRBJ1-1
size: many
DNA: TGTGCCAGCAGCGTAGCTACGGGGGCCACTAACACTGAAGCTTTCTTT
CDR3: CASSVATGATNTEAFF

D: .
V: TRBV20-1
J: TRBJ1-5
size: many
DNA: TGCAGTGCTAGACGAGGGGCTGGGCAGCCCCAGCATTTT
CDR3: CSARRGAGQPQHF

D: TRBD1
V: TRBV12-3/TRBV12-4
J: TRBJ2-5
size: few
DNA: TGTGCCAGCAGCGCCGGGACAGGGTCGGGACGAGAGACCCAGTACTTC
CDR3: CASSAGTGSGRETQYF

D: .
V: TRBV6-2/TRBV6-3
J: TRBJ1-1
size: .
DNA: TGTGCCAGCAGTTACTCAAAAGGGGGTGAAGCTTTCTTT
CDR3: CASSYSKGGEAFF

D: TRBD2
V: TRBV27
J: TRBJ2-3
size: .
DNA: TGTGCCAGCAGTTTGGTCGGACTAGCAGATACGCAGTATTTT
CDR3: CASSLVGLADTQYF

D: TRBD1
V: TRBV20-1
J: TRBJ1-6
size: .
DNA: TGCAGTGCCGCCGCCAGGGGGCTGTATTCACCCCTCCACTTT
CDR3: CSAAARGLYSPLHF

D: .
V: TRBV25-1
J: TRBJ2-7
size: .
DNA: TGTGCCAGCAGTGAATCGACTAGTTCCTACGACCAGTACTTC
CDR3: CASSESTSSYDQYF

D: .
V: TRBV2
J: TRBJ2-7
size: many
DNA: TGTGCCACCCAGCCCCTCTTGGACAGTGTCTACGAGCAGTACTTC
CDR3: CATQPLLDSVYEQYF

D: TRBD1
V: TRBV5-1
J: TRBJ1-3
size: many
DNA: TGCGCCAGCAGTGAAGACAGGGGTTCTGGAAACACCATATATTTT
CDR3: CASSEDRGSGNTIYF

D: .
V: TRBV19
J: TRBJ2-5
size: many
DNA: TGTGCCAGTAGTATTGACCCGCAAGAGACCCAGTACTTC
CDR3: CASSIDPQETQYF

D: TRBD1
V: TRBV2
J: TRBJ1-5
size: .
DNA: TGTGCCAGCAGTGAACACAGGGGGAACAATCAGCCCCAGCATTTT
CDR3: CASSEHRGNNQPQHF

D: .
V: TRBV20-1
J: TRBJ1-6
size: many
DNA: TGCAGTGCCCAACCGGGGGGGAGAAATTCACCCCTCCACTTT
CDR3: CSAQPGGRNSPLHF

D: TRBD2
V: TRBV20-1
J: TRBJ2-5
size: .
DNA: TGCAGTAAGGGACTAGCCCTCCGGGGAGAGACCCAGTACTTC
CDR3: CSKGLALRGETQYF

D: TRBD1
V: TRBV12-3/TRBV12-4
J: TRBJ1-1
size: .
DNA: TGTGCCAGCAGCAGACAGGGCTTCACTGAAGCTTTCTTT
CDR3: CASSRQGFTEAFF

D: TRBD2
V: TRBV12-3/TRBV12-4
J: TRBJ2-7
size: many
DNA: TGTGCCAGCAGGAAGACTAGCGGGCCCTACGAGCAGTACTTC
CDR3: CASRKTSGPYEQYF

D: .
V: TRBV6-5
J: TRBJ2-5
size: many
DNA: TGTGCCAGCAGTTACAGGGTAACGGAGACCCAGTACTTC
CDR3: CASSYRVTETQYF

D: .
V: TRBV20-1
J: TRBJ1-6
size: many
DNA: TGCAGTGCTCTCGGACGGAGAGCCTCCTATAATTCACCCCTCCACTTT
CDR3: CSALGRRASYNSPLHF

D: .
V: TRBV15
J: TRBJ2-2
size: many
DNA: TGTGCCACCAGTCAGAGGGTAACCACCGGGGAGCTGTTTTTT
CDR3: CATSQRVTTGELFF